Here is one T cell receptor beta chain with its context. Using immunoSEQ multiplex PCR, the repertoire was profiled, and TCRdb retains in-frame clones only, with some absent. The table records about 300,000 clones, around nine tenths of them present only once. These data are taken from a study of blood T cell repertoires in COVID-19. The overall study: Spain, Italy and the United States supplied samples that represented acute and convalescent COVID-19.

Germline lookup yields CDR1 SGHDT and CDR2 YYEEEE. Trimming stripped 0 bases from V and 3 bases from J, with 13 bases between. CDR3 length: 16 residues. This chain uses TRBV5-6 with TRBJ2-1; the D gene is possibly TRBD2 (6 bases). This TCR was recovered from a woman in her forties or fifties who had been exposed to COVID-19. Sequencing was performed on PBMCs or T cells enriched from blood (not recorded which). This chain's CDR3 is CASSLGDSSFYNEQFF. The CDR3 bases are TGTGCCAGCAGCTTGGGGGACTCAAGCTTCTACAATGAGCAGTTCTTC.